This T cell receptor beta chain derives from a study of control samples from healthy donors and cancer patients. Repertoires were generated with immunoSEQ multiplex PCR, while TCRdb's copy carries only in-frame clones and drops some. This sample has fewer than 120,000 clones, with 70% to 90% found just once. The CDR3 runs 11 residues. Deletions cut 6 bases from V and 7 bases from J, with 7 bases between. In germline, CDR1 is MNHEY, CDR2 SVGAGI. V and J are TRBV6-5 and TRBJ2-1; D not certain. This receptor was obtained from a woman aged 55-69 years with lung cancer. Sequencing was performed on PBMCs. The CDR3: CASRTGNEQFF. For the CDR3, the DNA is TGTGCCAGCAGGACCGGGAATGAGCAGTTCTTC.